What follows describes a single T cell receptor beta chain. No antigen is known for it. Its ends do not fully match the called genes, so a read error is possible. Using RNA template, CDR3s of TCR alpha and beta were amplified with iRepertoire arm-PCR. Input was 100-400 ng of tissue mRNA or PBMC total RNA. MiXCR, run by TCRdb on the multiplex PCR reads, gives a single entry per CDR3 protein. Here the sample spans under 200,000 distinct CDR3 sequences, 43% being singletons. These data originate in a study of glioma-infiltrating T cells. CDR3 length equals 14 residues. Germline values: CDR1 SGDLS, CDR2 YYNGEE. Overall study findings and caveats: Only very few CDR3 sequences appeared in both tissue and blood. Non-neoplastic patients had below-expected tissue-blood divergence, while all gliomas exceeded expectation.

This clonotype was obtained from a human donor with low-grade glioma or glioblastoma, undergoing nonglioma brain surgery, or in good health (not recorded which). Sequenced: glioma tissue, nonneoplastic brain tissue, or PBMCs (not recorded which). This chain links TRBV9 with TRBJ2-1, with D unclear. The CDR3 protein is CARSVEASYNEQFF. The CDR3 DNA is TGTGCCAGAAGCGTAGAGGCATCGTACAATGAGCAGTTCTTC.